This T cell receptor (beta chain) was captured in a study of blood T cell repertoires in COVID-19. Enrollees, about 18 to 89 years old, lived in approximately 25 US areas. TCRdb's table, derived via immunoSEQ multiplex PCR, lists solely in-frame clones and lacks some. Among 140,000 to 150,000 clones, about nine tenths were seen once, and the ten largest hold roughly 4.3%. Germline V lookup: CDR1 MNHEY, CDR2 SVGAGI. The CDR3 contains 13 residues. V lost 6 bases and J lost 4; bases outside the gene matches: 3. The chain couples TRBV6-5 to TRBJ1-5, with 7 bases identical to TRBD1. This receptor was taken from a man aged 45 to 65 who had recovered from COVID-19. The sequenced material came from PBMCs or T cells enriched from blood (not recorded which). CDR3 DNA sequence: TGTGCCAGCAGCGGACAGGCTAATCAGCCCCAGCATTTT. Residues: CASSGQANQPQHF.